The TCR beta chain under discussion was sequenced for a study of tumor-infiltrating lymphocytes in primary liver carcinoma. Across the study: Spanning 30 to 69 years of age, the patients were men and women. All lesions had stage T1-T3 N0M0 and roughly 4.2 to 10 cm widths.

With a constant-region primer, TCR beta cDNA was made from 500 ng of total RNA. Slightly modified ARM-PCR served as the procedure for the TCR beta libraries. These libraries came from three rounds of nested multiplex PCR. TCRdb re-called the multiplex PCR reads with MiXCR, one entry per CDR3 protein. The table shows approximately 300,000 distinct CDR3 sequences, with 55% to 65% occurring only once. Out of unsorted whole blood came the blood RNA, and germline DNA was extracted as well. This TCR was recovered from a man in his forties or fifties with primary liver carcinoma and hepatitis B virus infection. Material for sequencing was peripheral blood.

Here the CDR3 reads CASSLLWGGYTF. CDR3 sequence (DNA): TGCGCCAGCAGCTTGCTGTGGGGAGGCTACACCTTC. The V call is TRBV5-1, the J call TRBJ1-2, with D uncertain. The CDR3 extends over 12 amino acids. V lost 1 base to trimming and J lost 8 bases, with 9 bases between them. Germline V lookup: CDR1 SGHRS, CDR2 YFSETQ.